Listed here is a single TCR beta chain. Its antigen is unidentified. The data belong to a study of blood T cells in healthy people across ages. General study points: Naive T cell percentage strongly correlated with TCR beta diversity. There was no known CMV status for donors, so expanded clonotype changes were possibly confounded. It was not possible, with unsorted PBMCs, to conclusively compare naive and antigen-experienced cells.

The CDR3 has 15 residues. The germline gives CDR1 MNHEY, CDR2 SVGAGI. The V segment lost 5 bases and the J segment 2 bases; nucleotides outside the gene matches: 7. Total RNA was extracted at no less than 6 micrograms per sample. With a J-beta primer mix and a sample-barcoded 5' primer, a second PCR ran roughly 6 to 12 cycles. One entry per CDR3 protein results from TCRdb running MiXCR on the 5' RACE reads. The sample includes nearly 800,000 distinct CDR3 sequences, approximately 60% of them seen just once. The material sequenced was blood. The TCR comes from a man aged 35-49 years in good health. The chain recombines TRBV6-5 with TRBJ2-5; the match to TRBD1 covers 8 bases. The CDR3 nucleotides read TGTGCCAGCAGTGGAGTCGACAGGGGACAAGAGACCCAGTACTTC. It yields the protein CASSGVDRGQETQYF.